Listed here are 18 T cell receptor beta chains from one sample, sequenced in a study of T cells after posttransplantation cyclophosphamide. TCRdb's table, derived via immunoSEQ multiplex PCR, lists solely in-frame clones and lacks some. This sample has 10,000 to 15,000 clones; over 80% occur once, and the top ten carry under 0.95%. Sequencing used memory CD4+ T cells sorted from PBMCs. These receptors came from a man aged 50-60 years in good health, CMV-negative, and a related stem cell transplant donor.

This clone showed up just once. The J gene is TRBJ1-5, the V gene TRBV23-1, with a tentative D call TRBD1 (5 bases). TRBV23-1 is classed as an ORF, of uncertain function. Trimming cost V 2 bases and J 5 bases, with 10 bases left between them. This CDR3 is 14 amino acids long. CDR3 DNA: TGCGCCAGCAGTCAAGAGTTAGGGGATCAGCCCCAGCATTTT. It translates to CASSQELGDQPQHF.

V and J are TRBV7-6 and TRBJ2-3; 10 positions match TRBD1. V gave up 1 base and J gave up 6 bases; unmatched junction bases: 13. Germline CDR1 reads SGHVS; CDR2 reads FNYEAQ. This CDR3 is 18 amino acids long. CDR3 bases: TGTGCCAGCAGCTTAGGGGTTTTCGGGACAGGGGTCCCCGATACGCAGTATTTT. This encodes CASSLGVFGTGVPDTQYF.

The V call is TRBV4-1, the J call TRBJ2-7; perhaps TRBD2 as D (6 bases). The CDR3 contains 20 residues. Germline CDR1 MGHRA, CDR2 YSYEKL. Trimming took off 2 bases at V and 2 bases at J, with 28 bases between the two ends. The CDR3 sequence: CASSQSRRLPLAAFTYEQYF. CDR3 DNA sequence: TGCGCCAGCAGCCAATCCCGCCGCCTCCCTTTAGCGGCCTTTACCTACGAGCAGTACTTC.

This clone was observed a single time. The rearrangement links TRBV7-2 to TRBJ1-6; TRBD1 is a possible D gene (5 bases). This CDR3 has 14 residues. CDR1 SGHTA and CDR2 FQGNSA come from the germline V gene. The germline V and J ends were trimmed by 3 bases and 9 bases, with 12 bases remaining between them. The CDR3 region is CASSFQGATSPLHF. In DNA, the CDR3 is TGTGCCAGCAGCTTTCAGGGTGCGACTTCACCCCTCCACTTT.

This clone was picked up one time. The chain links TRBV19 to TRBJ2-2; tentatively, D is TRBD2 (5 bases). The V end was cut by 6 bases, the J end by 6 bases, with 11 bases between. Germline CDR1 reads LNHDA; CDR2 reads SQIVND (reference sequence). This CDR3 is 13 amino acids long. This CDR3 is CASRQEGSGELFF. The CDR3 DNA sequence: TGTGCCAGTAGACAAGAGGGTTCCGGGGAGCTGTTTTTT.

The gene calls are TRBV7-3 and TRBJ2-1; 8 nucleotides match TRBD2. Germline trimming cut 5 bases from V and 8 bases from J; bases unmatched to any gene: 26. The germline CDR1 and CDR2 sequences are SGHTA and FQGTGA. There are 20 residues in the CDR3. CDR3 sequence: CASSQLAGRKFKGLGDEQFF. The CDR3 bases are TGTGCCAGCAGCCAATTAGCGGGGAGAAAATTTAAGGGTCTGGGGGATGAGCAGTTCTTC.

The gene calls are TRBV7-2 and TRBJ1-1; 10 bases are a match to TRBD1. Germline CDR1 SGHTA, CDR2 FQGNSA. The CDR3 runs to 15 residues. V dropped 1 base and J dropped 11; count of bases not matched to a gene: 10. For the CDR3, the DNA is TGTGCCAGCAGCTTAGGAGGGGCCGGGACAGGGGTGGCTTTCTTT. Its protein product is CASSLGGAGTGVAFF.

V usage is TRBV25-1 and J usage is TRBJ2-2; 8 positions match TRBD1. There are 13 residues in the CDR3. Trimming cost V 6 bases and J 6 bases; bases outside gene matches: 3. CDR1 and CDR2 (germline): MGHDK, SYGVNS. The CDR3 reads CASRDREAGELFF. Written as DNA, the CDR3 is TGTGCCAGCAGGGACAGGGAGGCCGGGGAGCTGTTTTTT.

CDR3 loop: CASSLDHLGRGNYNEQFF. CDR3 coding DNA: TGTGCCAGCAGCTTAGACCACCTGGGTCGGGGAAACTACAATGAGCAGTTCTTC. The chain joins TRBV7-9 to TRBJ2-1, with D perhaps matching TRBD2 (5 bases). V was clipped by 1 base and J by 3 bases, with 19 bases between them. CDR3 length equals 18 residues. Per germline, CDR1 SEHNR and CDR2 FQNEAQ (reference sequence).

The rearrangement joins TRBV5-8 to TRBJ2-2, with TRBD1 matching 8 bases. The V segment lost 4 bases and the J segment 4 bases; nucleotides outside the gene matches: 18. In germline, CDR1 is SGHTS, CDR2 YDEGEE. This CDR3 spans 19 amino acids. CDR3 DNA sequence: TGTGCCAGCAGCCAGACCGGAAGAAGAGACAGGGGAAGCACCGGGGAGCTGTTTTTT. Its translation: CASSQTGRRDRGSTGELFF.

The chain uses TRBV18 and TRBJ2-1, with 13 bases matching TRBD2. CDR1 is KGHSH, CDR2 LQKENI, per germline. With V trimmed by 1 base and J by 7 bases, 1 base remained unmatched. The length of the CDR3 is 15 residues. The CDR3 protein is CASSPRTSGSNEQFF. The CDR3 nucleotides read TGTGCCAGCTCACCACGGACTAGCGGGAGTAATGAGCAGTTCTTC.

In nucleotides, the CDR3 is TGTGCCAGCCCCCCCGGGACAGGATCTGGGGCCAACGTCCTGACTTTC. This gives the protein CASPPGTGSGANVLTF. The chain links TRBV18 to TRBJ2-6; 8 bases map to TRBD1. In germline, CDR1 is KGHSH, CDR2 LQKENI. The junction had 7 bases not matched to a gene; V was cut back by 8 bases and J by 1 base. The CDR3 covers 16 residues. Drawing the rest from reference TRBV18 and TRBJ2-6, the complete variable domain is NAGVMQNPRHLVRRRGQEARLRCSPMKGHSHVYWYRQLPEEGLKFMVYLQKENIIDESGMPKERFSAEFPKEGPSILRIQQVVRGDSAAYFCASPPGTGSGANVLTFGAGSRLTVL.

This clone was seen only a few times. The chain joins TRBV15 to TRBJ2-1; 8 bases map to TRBD2. Looked up from germline, CDR1 is LNHNV and CDR2 is YYDKDF (reference sequence). V dropped 5 bases and J dropped 0; count of bases not matched to a gene: 9. This CDR3 is built from 17 residues. CDR3 in amino acids: CATSPPKGTSSYNEQFF. The CDR3 region has the DNA TGTGCCACCAGCCCCCCCAAAGGGACTAGCTCCTACAATGAGCAGTTCTTC.

J is TRBJ2-4 and V is TRBV18; 10 bases are shared with TRBD2. The CDR3 is made up of 18 amino acids. The trim removed 3 bases at V and 6 bases at J, leaving 14 bases unmatched. The germline gives CDR1 KGHSH, CDR2 LQKENI. CDR3 loop: CASSPRSSGRGSLNIQYF. CDR3 DNA sequence: TGTGCCAGCTCACCTCGGTCGAGCGGGAGGGGAAGTTTAAACATTCAGTACTTC.

The chain carries TRBV6-1 and TRBJ1-1; no reliable D call. CDR1 and CDR2 (germline): MNHNS, SASEGT. The CDR3 is 15 residues long. V gave up 7 bases and J gave up 4 bases, with 19 bases separating them. The CDR3 region has the DNA TGTGCCAGCACCAGCGGCAGTTCCTCGGGCACTGAAGCTTTCTTT. Residues: CASTSGSSSGTEAFF.

As for this clone: An end of the junction differs from the germline gene, which may be a read error. V usage is TRBV13 and J usage is TRBJ2-2; a weak D match, TRBD2 (5 bases). From germline, CDR1 is PRHDT and CDR2 FYEKMQ (reference sequence). The CDR3 sequence is 13 residues long. CDR3 sequence (DNA): TGTGCCAGCAGCACCCGTACTTCCGGGGAGCTGCTTTTT. This gives the protein CASSTRTSGELLF. Full variable domain (rest looked up from reference TRBV13 and TRBJ2-2): AAGVIQSPRHLIKEKRETATLKCYPIPRHDTVYWYQQGPGQDPQFLISFYEKMQSDKGSIPDRFSAQQFSDYHSELNMSSLELGDSALYFCASSTRTSGELLFGEGSRLTVL.

The V and J genes are TRBV7-3 and TRBJ2-3; the match to TRBD2 covers 7 bases. The CDR3 has 17 residues. CDR1 is SGHTA, CDR2 FQGTGA, per germline. With V trimmed by 2 bases and J by 2 bases, 10 bases remained unmatched. The CDR3 protein is CASSLLSGIGLTDTQYF. Here the CDR3 DNA reads TGTGCCAGCAGCTTACTCAGCGGGATTGGACTCACAGATACGCAGTATTTT. Full variable domain (remainder filled in from reference TRBV7-3 and TRBJ2-3): GAGVSQTPSNKVTEKGKYVELRCDPISGHTALYWYRQSLGQGPEFLIYFQGTGAADDSGLPNDRFFAVRPEGSVSTLKIQRTERGDSAVYLCASSLLSGIGLTDTQYFGPGTRLTVL.

V is TRBV5-6 and J is TRBJ2-5; TRBD1 might be the D (5 bases). The J call may be wrong; the DNA end is better matched by TRBJ2-7. The CDR3 covers 12 residues. Germline CDR1 and CDR2: SGHDT and YYEEEE. CDR3 DNA: TGTGCCAGCAGCCGACAGCTCTACGAGCAGTACTTC. Protein product: CASSRQLYEQYF.